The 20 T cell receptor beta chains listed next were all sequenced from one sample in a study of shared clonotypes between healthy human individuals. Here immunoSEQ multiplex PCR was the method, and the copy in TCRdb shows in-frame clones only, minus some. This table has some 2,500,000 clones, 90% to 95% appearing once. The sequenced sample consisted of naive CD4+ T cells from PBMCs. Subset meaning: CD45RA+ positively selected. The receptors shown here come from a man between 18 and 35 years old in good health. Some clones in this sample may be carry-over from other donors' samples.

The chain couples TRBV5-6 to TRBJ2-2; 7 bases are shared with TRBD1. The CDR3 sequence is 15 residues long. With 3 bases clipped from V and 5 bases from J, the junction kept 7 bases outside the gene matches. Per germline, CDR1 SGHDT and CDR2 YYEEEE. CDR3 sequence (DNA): TGTGCCAGCAGCTACCGGGACAGCAAGACCGGGGAGCTGTTTTTT. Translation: CASSYRDSKTGELFF.

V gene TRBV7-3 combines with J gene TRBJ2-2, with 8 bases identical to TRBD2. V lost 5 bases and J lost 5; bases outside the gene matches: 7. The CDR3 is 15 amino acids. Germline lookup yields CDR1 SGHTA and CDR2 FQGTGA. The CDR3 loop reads CASSPPGTRTGELFF. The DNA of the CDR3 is TGTGCCAGCAGCCCTCCTGGGACTAGAACCGGGGAGCTGTTTTTT.

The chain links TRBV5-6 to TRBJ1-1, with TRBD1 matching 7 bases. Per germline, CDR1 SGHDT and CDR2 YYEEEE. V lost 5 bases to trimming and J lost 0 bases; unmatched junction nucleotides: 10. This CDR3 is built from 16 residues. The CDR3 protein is CASRQTGAPVNTEAFF. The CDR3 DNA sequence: TGTGCCAGCAGACAAACAGGGGCCCCTGTGAACACTGAAGCTTTCTTT. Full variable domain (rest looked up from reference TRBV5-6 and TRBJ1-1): DAGVTQSPTHLIKTRGQQVTLRCSPKSGHDTVSWYQQALGQGPQFIFQYYEEEERQRGNFPDRFSGHQFPNYSSELNVNALLLGDSALYLCASRQTGAPVNTEAFFGQGTRLTVV.

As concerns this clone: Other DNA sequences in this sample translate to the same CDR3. The CDR3 DNA sequence: TGTGCCAGCAGTCGACAGGGAGACACTGAAGCTTTCTTT. Protein sequence: CASSRQGDTEAFF. The chain combines TRBV7-9 with TRBJ1-1; TRBD1 agrees at 7 bases. V lost 6 bases to trimming and J lost 3 bases; unmatched junction nucleotides: 4. Germline V gene sequence: CDR1 SEHNR, CDR2 FQNEAQ (reference sequence). This CDR3 has 13 residues.

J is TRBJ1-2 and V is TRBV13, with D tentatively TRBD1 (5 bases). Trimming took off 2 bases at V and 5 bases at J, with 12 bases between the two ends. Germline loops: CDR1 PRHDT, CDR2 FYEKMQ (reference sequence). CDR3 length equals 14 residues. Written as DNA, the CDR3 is TGTGCCAGCAGCTTAAATGTGGGGCTTTATGGCTACACCTTC. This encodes CASSLNVGLYGYTF.

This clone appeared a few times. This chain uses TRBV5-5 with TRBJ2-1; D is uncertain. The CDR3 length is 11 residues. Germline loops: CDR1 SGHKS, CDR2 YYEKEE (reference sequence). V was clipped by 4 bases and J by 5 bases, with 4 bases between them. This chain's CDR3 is CASSANNEQFF. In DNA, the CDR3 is TGTGCCAGCAGCGCGAACAATGAGCAGTTCTTC. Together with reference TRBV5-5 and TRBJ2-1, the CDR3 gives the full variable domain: DAGVTQSPTHLIKTRGQQVTLRCSPISGHKSVSWYQQVLGQGPQFIFQYYEKEERGRGNFPDRFSARQFPNYSSELNVNALLLGDSALYLCASSANNEQFFGPGTRLTVL.

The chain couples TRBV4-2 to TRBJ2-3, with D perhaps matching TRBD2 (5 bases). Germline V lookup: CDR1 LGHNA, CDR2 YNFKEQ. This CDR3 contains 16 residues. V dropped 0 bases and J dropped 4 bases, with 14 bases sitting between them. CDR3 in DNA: TGTGCCAGCAGCCAAGATGGAGCGGATCTGGCAGATACGCAGTATTTT. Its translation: CASSQDGADLADTQYF.

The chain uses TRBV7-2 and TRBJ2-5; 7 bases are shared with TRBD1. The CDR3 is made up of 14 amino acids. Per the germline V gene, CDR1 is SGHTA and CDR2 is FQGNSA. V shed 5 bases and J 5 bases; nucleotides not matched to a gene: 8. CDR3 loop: CASSLKQGSETQYF. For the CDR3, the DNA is TGTGCCAGCAGCCTAAAACAGGGGTCGGAGACCCAGTACTTC.

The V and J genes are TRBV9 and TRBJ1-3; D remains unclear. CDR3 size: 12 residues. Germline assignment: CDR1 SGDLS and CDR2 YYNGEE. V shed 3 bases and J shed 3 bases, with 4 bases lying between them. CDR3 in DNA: TGTGCCAGCAGCGACAATGGAAACACCATATATTTT. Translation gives CASSDNGNTIYF.

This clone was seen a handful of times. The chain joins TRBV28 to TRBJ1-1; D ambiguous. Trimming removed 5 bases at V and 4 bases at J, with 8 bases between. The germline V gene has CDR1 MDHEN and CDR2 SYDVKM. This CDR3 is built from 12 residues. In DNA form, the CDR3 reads TGTGCCAGCAGTGTCCGGGGCACTGAAGCTTTCTTT. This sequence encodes CASSVRGTEAFF. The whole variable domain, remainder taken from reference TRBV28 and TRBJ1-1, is DVKVTQSSRYLVKRTGEKVFLECVQDMDHENMFWYRQDPGLGLRLIYFSYDVKMKEKGDIPEGYSVSREKKERFSLILESASTNQTSMYLCASSVRGTEAFFGQGTRLTVV.

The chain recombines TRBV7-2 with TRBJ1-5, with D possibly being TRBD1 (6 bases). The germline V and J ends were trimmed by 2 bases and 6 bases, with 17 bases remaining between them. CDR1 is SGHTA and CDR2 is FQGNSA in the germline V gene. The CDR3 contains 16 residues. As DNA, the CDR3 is TGTGCCAGCAGCTTACAGGCAGGGGTCTTAGGTCAGCCCCAGCATTTT. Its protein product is CASSLQAGVLGQPQHF. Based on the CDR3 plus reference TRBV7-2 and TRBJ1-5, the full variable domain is GAGVSQSPSNKVTEKGKDVELRCDPISGHTALYWYRQSLGQGLEFLIYFQGNSAPDKSGLPSDRFSAERTGGSVSTLTIQRTQQEDSAVYLCASSLQAGVLGQPQHFGDGTRLSIL.

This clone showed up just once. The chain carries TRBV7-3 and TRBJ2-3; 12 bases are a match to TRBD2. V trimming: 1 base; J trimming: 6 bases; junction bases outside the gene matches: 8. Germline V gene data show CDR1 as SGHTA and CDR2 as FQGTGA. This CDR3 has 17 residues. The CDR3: CASSLISSGRGRDTQYF. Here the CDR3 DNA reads TGTGCCAGCAGCTTAATATCTAGCGGGAGGGGCCGGGATACGCAGTATTTT.

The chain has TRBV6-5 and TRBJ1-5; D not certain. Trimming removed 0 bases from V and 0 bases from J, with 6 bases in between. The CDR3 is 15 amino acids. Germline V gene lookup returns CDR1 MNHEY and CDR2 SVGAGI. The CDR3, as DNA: TGTGCCAGCAGTTACTCGGAGTATAGCAATCAGCCCCAGCATTTT. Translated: CASSYSEYSNQPQHF.

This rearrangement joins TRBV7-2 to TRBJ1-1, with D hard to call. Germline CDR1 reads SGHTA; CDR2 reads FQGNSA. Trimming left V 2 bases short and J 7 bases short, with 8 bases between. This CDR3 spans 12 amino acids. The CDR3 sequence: CASSLSTGEAFF. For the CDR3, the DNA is TGTGCCAGCAGCTTAAGTACGGGTGAAGCTTTCTTT. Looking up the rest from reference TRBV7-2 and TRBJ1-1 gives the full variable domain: GAGVSQSPSNKVTEKGKDVELRCDPISGHTALYWYRQSLGQGLEFLIYFQGNSAPDKSGLPSDRFSAERTGGSVSTLTIQRTQQEDSAVYLCASSLSTGEAFFGQGTRLTVV.

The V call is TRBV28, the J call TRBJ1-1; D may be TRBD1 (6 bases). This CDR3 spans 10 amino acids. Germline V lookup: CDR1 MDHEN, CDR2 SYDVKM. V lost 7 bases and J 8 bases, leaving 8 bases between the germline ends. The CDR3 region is CASTQGEAFF. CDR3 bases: TGTGCCAGCACCCAGGGGGAAGCTTTCTTT.

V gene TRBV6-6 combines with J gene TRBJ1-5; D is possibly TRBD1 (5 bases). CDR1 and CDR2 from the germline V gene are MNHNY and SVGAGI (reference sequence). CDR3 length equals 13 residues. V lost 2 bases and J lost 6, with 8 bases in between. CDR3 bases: TGTGCCAGCAGTTACGGGGCAACTCAGCCCCAGCATTTT. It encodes CASSYGATQPQHF.

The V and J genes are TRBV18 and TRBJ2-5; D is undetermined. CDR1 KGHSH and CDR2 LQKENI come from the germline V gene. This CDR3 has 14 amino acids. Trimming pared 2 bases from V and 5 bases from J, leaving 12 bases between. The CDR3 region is CASSPSATVETQYF. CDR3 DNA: TGTGCCAGCTCACCATCAGCAACCGTGGAGACCCAGTACTTC. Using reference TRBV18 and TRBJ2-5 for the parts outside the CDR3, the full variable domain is NAGVMQNPRHLVRRRGQEARLRCSPMKGHSHVYWYRQLPEEGLKFMVYLQKENIIDESGMPKERFSAEFPKEGPSILRIQQVVRGDSAAYFCASSPSATVETQYFGPGTRLLVL.

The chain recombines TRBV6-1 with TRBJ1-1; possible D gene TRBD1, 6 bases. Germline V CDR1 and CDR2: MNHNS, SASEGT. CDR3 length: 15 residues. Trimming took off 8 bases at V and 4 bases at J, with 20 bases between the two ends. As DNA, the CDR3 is TGTGCCAGCGGTCCGCGTTGGGGGCTCGGCACTGAAGCTTTCTTT. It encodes CASGPRWGLGTEAFF.

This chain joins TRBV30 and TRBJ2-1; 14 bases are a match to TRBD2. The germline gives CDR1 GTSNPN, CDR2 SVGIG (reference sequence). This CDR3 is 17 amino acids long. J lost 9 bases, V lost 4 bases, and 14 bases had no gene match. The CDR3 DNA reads TGTGCCTGGACCCCCAGGACTAGCGGGAGGCCAAATCCTGAGCAGTTCTTC. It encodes CAWTPRTSGRPNPEQFF.

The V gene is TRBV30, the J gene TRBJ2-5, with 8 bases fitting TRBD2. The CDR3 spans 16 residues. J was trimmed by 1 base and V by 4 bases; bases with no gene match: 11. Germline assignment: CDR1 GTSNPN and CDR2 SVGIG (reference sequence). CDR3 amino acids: CAWTHTGRGTQETQYF. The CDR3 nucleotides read TGTGCCTGGACCCACACCGGGAGGGGAACCCAAGAGACCCAGTACTTC.